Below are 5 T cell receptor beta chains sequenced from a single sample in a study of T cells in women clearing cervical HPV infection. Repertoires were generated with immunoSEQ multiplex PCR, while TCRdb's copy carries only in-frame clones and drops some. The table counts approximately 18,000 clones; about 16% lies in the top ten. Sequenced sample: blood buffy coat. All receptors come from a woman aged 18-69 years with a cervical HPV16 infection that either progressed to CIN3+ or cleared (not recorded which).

CDR3 in amino acids: CASSARDTISYEQYF. The covered CDR3 bases are TGTGCCAGCAGTGCCCGGGACACCATATCCTACGAG. The V gene is TRBV6-1, the J gene TRBJ2-7; weak D call: TRBD1 (6 bases). Read data end 3 residues before the CDR3 end; the end is taken from the germline J gene. The ends were cut back, 4 bases at V and 1 base at J, with 14 bases in the middle. Germline CDR1 reads MNHNS; CDR2 reads SASEGT. This CDR3 has 15 amino acids.

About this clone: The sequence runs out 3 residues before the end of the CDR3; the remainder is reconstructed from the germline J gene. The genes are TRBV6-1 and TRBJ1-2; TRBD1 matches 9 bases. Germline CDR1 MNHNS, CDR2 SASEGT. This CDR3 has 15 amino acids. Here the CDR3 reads CASSVLTGGSYDYTF. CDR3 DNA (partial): TGTGCCAGCAGTGTACTTACAGGGGGCAGTTACGAC.

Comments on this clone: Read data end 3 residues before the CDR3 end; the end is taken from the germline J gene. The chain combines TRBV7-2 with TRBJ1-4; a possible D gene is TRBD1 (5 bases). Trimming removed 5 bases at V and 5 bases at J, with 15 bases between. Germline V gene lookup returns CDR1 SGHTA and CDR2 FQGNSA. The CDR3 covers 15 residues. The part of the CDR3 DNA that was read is TGTGCCAGCAGCCGCGGGGGGGAGGGAAATGAAAAA. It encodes CASSRGGEGNEK. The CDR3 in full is CASSRGGEGNEKLFF.

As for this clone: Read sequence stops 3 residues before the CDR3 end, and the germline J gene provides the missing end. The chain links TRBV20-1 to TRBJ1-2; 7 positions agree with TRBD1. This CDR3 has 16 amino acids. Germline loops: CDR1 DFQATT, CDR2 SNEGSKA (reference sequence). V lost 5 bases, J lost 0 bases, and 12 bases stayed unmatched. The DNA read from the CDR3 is TGCAGTGCTTCGCCTTATACAGGGGTGGCTAACTATGGC. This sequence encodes CSASPYTGVANYG. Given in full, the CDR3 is CSASPYTGVANYGYTF.

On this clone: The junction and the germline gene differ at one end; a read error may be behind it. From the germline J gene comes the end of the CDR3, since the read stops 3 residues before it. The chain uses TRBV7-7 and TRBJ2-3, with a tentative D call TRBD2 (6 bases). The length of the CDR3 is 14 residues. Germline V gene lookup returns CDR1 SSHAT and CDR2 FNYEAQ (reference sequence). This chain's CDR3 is CASSLRGTQEAQYF. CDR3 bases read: TGTGCTAGCAGCTTACGGGGGACCCAAGAGGCG.